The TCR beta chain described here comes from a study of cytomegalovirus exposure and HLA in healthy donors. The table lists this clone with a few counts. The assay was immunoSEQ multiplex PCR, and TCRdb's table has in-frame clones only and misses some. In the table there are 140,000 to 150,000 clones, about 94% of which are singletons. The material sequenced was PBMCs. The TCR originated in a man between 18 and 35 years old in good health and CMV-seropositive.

The CDR3 region is CASSYSGRGDSPLHF. As DNA, the CDR3 is TGTGCCAGCAGTTACTCGGGCAGGGGGGACTCACCCCTCCACTTT. The J gene is TRBJ1-6, the V gene TRBV6-5; TRBD1 matches 7 bases. Germline-derived CDR1 and CDR2 are MNHEY and SVGAGI. With V trimmed by 0 bases and J by 10 bases, 6 bases remained unmatched. This CDR3 is built from 15 residues.